Below are 9 T cell receptor beta chains sequenced from a single sample in a study of T cell repertoires in cytomegalovirus infection (dated by TCRdb to about 2019). Sequencing instrument: Illumina HiSeq 1500. Through fastp at Q25 and MiXCR, TCRdb rebuilt clones from the public reads, retaining in-frame beta chains. Duplicate CDR3 protein sequences are folded into a single record with the most common DNA and genes. This sample holds fewer than 200,000 distinct CDR3 sequences; about 21% were observed only once. Around 3.1% of the sample is taken by the ten largest. Sequences were obtained from PBMCs. The receptors stem from a human donor in good health (CMV status not recorded). Some clones in this sample may be carry-over from other donors' samples.

V gene TRBV11-1 combines with J gene TRBJ1-1, with D unclear. The V gene's germline CDR1 is SGHAT and CDR2 FQDESV (reference sequence). The V end lost 6 bases, the J end lost 5 bases, and 13 bases lay between the germline ends. The CDR3 is made up of 13 amino acids. CDR3 nucleotide sequence: TGTGCCAGCAGACGACGTCCGCAGACTGAAGCTTTCTTT. Translation gives CASRRRPQTEAFF.

J is TRBJ2-3 and V is TRBV6-6; no clear D gene. The CDR3 covers 12 residues. Germline V gene data show CDR1 as MNHNY and CDR2 as SVGAGI (reference sequence). Trimming stripped 1 base from V and 5 bases from J, with 4 bases between. The CDR3 region is CASSYLEDTQYF. The CDR3 DNA reads as TGTGCCAGCAGTTACTTGGAAGATACGCAGTATTTT.

J is TRBJ1-4 and V is TRBV14, with D hard to call. The CDR3 is made up of 17 amino acids. The V end was cut by 0 bases, the J end by 0 bases, with 11 bases between. CDR1 is SGHDN and CDR2 is FVKESK in the germline V gene. The CDR3 region has the DNA TGTGCCAGCAGCCAAGAGGCACACGATGCAACTAATGAAAAACTGTTTTTT. Amino acid sequence: CASSQEAHDATNEKLFF.

The chain carries TRBV6-2 or TRBV6-3 and TRBJ2-7, with no clear D. Germline CDR1 reads MNHEY; CDR2 reads SVGEGT. Trimming removed 7 bases at V and 3 bases at J, with 16 bases between. The CDR3 covers 14 residues. DNA for the CDR3: TGTGCCAGCACTAAAGGAAGAGGAAGCTACGAGCAGTACTTC. This translates into CASTKGRGSYEQYF.

V and J are TRBV27 and TRBJ1-1; a weak D match, TRBD1 (5 bases). This CDR3 is 13 amino acids long. Per the germline V gene, CDR1 is MNHEY and CDR2 is SMNVEV (reference sequence). The V end was cut by 5 bases, the J end by 4 bases, with 11 bases between. CDR3 nucleotide sequence: TGTGCCAGCAGTCAAAGACAGACCACTGAAGCTTTCTTT. Translation: CASSQRQTTEAFF.

The J gene is TRBJ2-1, the V gene TRBV12-3 or TRBV12-4; weak D call: TRBD2 (5 bases). The CDR3 extends over 14 amino acids. Trimming removed 3 bases from V and 6 bases from J, with 12 bases in between. This chain's CDR3 is CASSFKVLANEQFF. The CDR3 DNA is TGTGCCAGCAGTTTTAAGGTCCTAGCCAATGAGCAGTTCTTC.

This clonotype was counted many times. The V and J genes are TRBV7-2 and TRBJ1-5; the D gene is possibly TRBD1 (5 bases). V lost 6 bases, J lost 6 bases, and 12 bases lay in between. CDR3 length equals 13 residues. Germline V CDR1 and CDR2: SGHTA, FQGNSA. The CDR3 reads CASSEAGLQPQHF. The CDR3 DNA reads TGTGCCAGCAGTGAGGCAGGGCTTCAGCCCCAGCATTTT.

This clonotype was seen many times. This chain's CDR3 is CASSFLERGLTDTQYF. DNA for the CDR3: TGTGCCAGCAGCTTCCTCGAGCGGGGGCTCACAGATACGCAGTATTTT. The rearrangement joins TRBV7-2 to TRBJ2-3; 8 nucleotides agree with TRBD2. CDR1 SGHTA and CDR2 FQGNSA come from the germline V gene. This CDR3 has 16 residues. With V trimmed by 3 bases and J by 2 bases, 7 bases remained unmatched.

V and J are TRBV5-1 and TRBJ2-7; the D gene is possibly TRBD2 (6 bases). Per germline, CDR1 SGHRS and CDR2 YFSETQ. V shed 4 bases and J shed 5 bases, with 19 bases lying between them. The CDR3 extends over 15 amino acids. The CDR3 loop is CASSRAGSYPHEQYF. In DNA form, the CDR3 reads TGCGCCAGCAGCCGAGCCGGGAGCTACCCCCACGAGCAGTACTTC.